A selection of T cell receptor beta chains follows, all from one sample in a study of T cell responses to AZD1222 COVID-19 vaccine. Data came from immunoSEQ multiplex PCR; TCRdb stores just in-frame clones and leaves some out. The sample has approximately 150,000 clones, about 90% seen once. The input for sequencing was peripheral blood, taken 28 days after the second AZD1222 dose. The receptors originated from an adult who received the AZD1222 COVID-19 vaccine. Each CDR3 is given with its conserved first and last residue. A D gene is named only where the DNA matches it firmly. Some rows mark clone size as missing; the rest say once, few, many or name a class of expanded clone.

D,V,size,J,DNA,CDR3
NA,TRBV24-1,NA,TRBJ1-2,TGTGCCACCAGTGAAACCCAGGGGATTGATGGCTACACCTTC,CATSETQGIDGYTF
NA,TRBV27,NA,TRBJ1-1,TGTGCCAGCAGTTTATTGAGACTGGGTACTGAAGCTTTCTTT,CASSLLRLGTEAFF
TRBD2,TRBV11-2,NA,TRBJ2-3,TGTGCCAGCAGCTTAAAGCTAGCGGGGAGCACAGATACGCAGTATTTT,CASSLKLAGSTDTQYF
NA,TRBV12-3/TRBV12-4,NA,TRBJ2-1,TGTGCCAGCAGTTTAGGTTGGGGGACTGAGCAGTTCTTC,CASSLGWGTEQFF
NA,TRBV7-2,NA,TRBJ2-2,TGTGCCAGCAGCGTTCCGGGGTTAAACACCGGGGAGCTGTTTTTT,CASSVPGLNTGELFF
NA,TRBV11-3,NA,TRBJ2-2,TGTGCCAGCAGCGTAGTCCCCGGGGAGCTGTTTTTT,CASSVVPGELFF
NA,TRBV21-1,NA,TRBJ2-5,TGTGCCAGCAGCGAAAGGGGGACATACAAAGAGACCCAGTACTTC,CASSERGTYKETQYF
NA,TRBV7-2,NA,TRBJ1-3,TGTGCCAGCAGCTTGGTCGGTAGCTCTGGAAACACCATATATTTT,CASSLVGSSGNTIYF
TRBD2,TRBV5-1,NA,TRBJ2-1,TGCGCCAGCAGCTTTGGCGGGGGGGCAAGCAATGAGCAGTTCTTC,CASSFGGGASNEQFF
NA,TRBV30,once,TRBJ1-1,TGTGCCTGGAGTAAGGGAGGGGACACTGAAGCTTTCTTT,CAWSKGGDTEAFF
TRBD2,TRBV14,NA,TRBJ2-7,TGTGCCAGCAGTCGGGGACTAGTTTCTCACTACGAGCAGTACTTC,CASSRGLVSHYEQYF
NA,TRBV2,NA,TRBJ2-3,TGTGCCAGCAGCGCTACGACTAGCACAGATACGCAGTATTTT,CASSATTSTDTQYF
NA,TRBV6-2/TRBV6-3,NA,TRBJ1-1,TGTGCCAGCAGTTACTCGAGAAGGGCAGGGCAGAACACTGAAGCTTTCTTT,CASSYSRRAGQNTEAFF
NA,TRBV11-2,many,TRBJ2-2,TGTGCCAGCGACCCAGGGGCGGGGGCCGGGGAGCTGTTTTTT,CASDPGAGAGELFF
TRBD2,TRBV5-1,NA,TRBJ2-5,TGCGCCAGCAGTTTCCCCGGGACTAGCGGGGGGCGCCAAGAGACCCAGTACTTC,CASSFPGTSGGRQETQYF
NA,TRBV7-2,once,TRBJ1-2,TGTGCCAGCAGCTTATCTCAACTAAACTATGGCTACACCTTC,CASSLSQLNYGYTF
NA,TRBV19,NA,TRBJ2-1,TGTGCCAGTAGGCGGACAGTTTCAACCCCGGAGCAGTTCTTC,CASRRTVSTPEQFF
NA,TRBV21-1,NA,TRBJ1-1,TGTGCCAGCAGCGCAGCGACAGGGGGCGATAACACTGAAGCTTTCTTT,CASSAATGGDNTEAFF
TRBD1,TRBV7-2,NA,TRBJ2-5,TGTGCCAGCACCCCGCAGACAGGGCATCAAGAGACCCAGTACTTC,CASTPQTGHQETQYF
NA,TRBV11-2,NA,TRBJ2-1,TGTGCCAGCAGCTGGGGGGGCCAGAATGAGCAGTTCTTC,CASSWGGQNEQFF
NA,TRBV4-2,once,TRBJ1-1,TGTGCCAGCAGCCCCAGGGAAGTCGCCACTGAAGCTTTCTTT,CASSPREVATEAFF
NA,TRBV10-3,few,TRBJ1-5,TGTGCCATCAGTGGGGGGACCGATCAGCCCCAGCATTTT,CAISGGTDQPQHF
NA,TRBV10-3,NA,TRBJ1-5,TGTGCCATCAGTGATTCTAGGGTGGATCAGCCCCAGCATTTT,CAISDSRVDQPQHF
NA,TRBV7-6,NA,TRBJ2-5,TGTGCCAGCAGCTTAACGGGATGGGCCGAGACCCAGTACTTC,CASSLTGWAETQYF
NA,TRBV30,NA,TRBJ2-4,TGTGCCTGGACTCCGGGGTGGGCCAAAAACATTCAGTACTTC,CAWTPGWAKNIQYF
TRBD2,TRBV7-2,NA,TRBJ2-7,TGTGCCAGCAGCTTAGGGCCTCCGGGACTAGCGGGAGGCACCTACGAGCAGTACTTC,CASSLGPPGLAGGTYEQYF
NA,TRBV11-3,once,TRBJ1-2,TGTGCCAGCAGCTTAGGTCCTCCCCCATCTGGCTACACCTTC,CASSLGPPPSGYTF
NA,TRBV5-5,NA,TRBJ2-7,TGTGCCAGCAGCTTCGCTCGGGAGCAGTACTTC,CASSFAREQYF
NA,TRBV5-6,once,TRBJ2-3,TGTGCCAGCAGCTCCCAGGGAGGAGATACGCAGTATTTT,CASSSQGGDTQYF
NA,TRBV30,NA,TRBJ1-4,TGTGCCTGGGGGGTCTCGCAGGGGAGTAAAAAACTGTTTTTT,CAWGVSQGSKKLFF
NA,TRBV11-3,NA,TRBJ2-7,TGTGCCAGCAGCTTAGGAGTAGGGCTACCCTACGAGCAGTACTTC,CASSLGVGLPYEQYF
TRBD1,TRBV5-1,NA,TRBJ2-7,TGCGCCAGCAGCCCTTCCCAGGGGGCAGGGTACGAGCAGTACTTC,CASSPSQGAGYEQYF
NA,TRBV19,NA,TRBJ1-5,TGTGCCAGTAGTATACAGGCGGGTCAGCCCCAGCATTTT,CASSIQAGQPQHF
NA,TRBV6-5,NA,TRBJ2-3,TGTGCCAGCACCCCGGGTGGGGATACGCAGTATTTT,CASTPGGDTQYF
NA,TRBV4-2,once,TRBJ2-1,TGTGCCAGCAGCCAAGGACAGGTCGGTCTTCCGTTTCTTCCGTACAATGAGCAGTTCTTC,CASSQGQVGLPFLPYNEQFF
NA,TRBV9,NA,TRBJ2-3,TGTGCCAGCAGCCCGCGCACAGATACGCAGTATTTT,CASSPRTDTQYF
NA,TRBV4-2,once,TRBJ1-5,TGTGCCAGCAGCCAAGGTGGTCAGCCCCAGCATTTT,CASSQGGQPQHF